Shown below are 17 T cell receptor beta chains from a single sample sequenced in a study of technical replicates of blood from several donors. Clones were read by immunoSEQ multiplex PCR, and TCRdb kept only the in-frame ones, dropping some. The data contain approximately 99,000 clones, approximately 96% of them seen just once; the ten biggest clones take up approximately 0.38%. The sample consisted of T cells isolated from PBMCs. These receptors came from a human donor in good health.

This chain uses TRBV6-5 with TRBJ2-1, with 10 positions matching TRBD1. Germline trimming cut 5 bases from V and 6 bases from J; bases unmatched to any gene: 1. The V gene's germline CDR1 is MNHEY and CDR2 SVGAGI. The length of the CDR3 is 13 residues. This chain's CDR3 is CASSRQGANEQFF. DNA of the CDR3: TGTGCCAGCAGTCGACAGGGGGCCAATGAGCAGTTCTTC.

The V call is TRBV27, the J call TRBJ1-5; 10 bases fit TRBD1. CDR1 MNHEY and CDR2 SMNVEV come from the germline V gene (reference sequence). This CDR3 has 19 amino acids. Trimming took 7 bases from V and 7 from J; bases not matched to a gene: 22. This chain's CDR3 is CASMLSPGQGTFGKQPQHF. For the CDR3, the DNA is TGTGCCAGCATGCTATCTCCGGGACAGGGGACGTTTGGTAAGCAGCCCCAGCATTTT.

V is TRBV14 and J is TRBJ1-1; D is unresolved. The germline gives CDR1 SGHDN, CDR2 FVKESK. Trimming took off 1 base at V and 3 bases at J, with 18 bases between the two ends. The CDR3 covers 17 residues. The CDR3 nucleotides are TGTGCCAGCAGCCAAGCCGGTCACGCCGAAACGGACACTGAAGCTTTCTTT. This codes for CASSQAGHAETDTEAFF.

The chain couples TRBV4-1 to TRBJ2-3; D possibly corresponds to TRBD2 (5 bases). Trimming removed 2 bases from V and 1 base from J, with 10 bases in between. Germline V CDR1 and CDR2: MGHRA, YSYEKL. This CDR3 has 15 residues. CDR3 residues: CASSQQFSGTDTQYF. The CDR3 coding sequence is TGCGCCAGCAGCCAACAATTTAGCGGCACAGATACGCAGTATTTT.

The V and J genes are TRBV27 and TRBJ1-2; weak D call: TRBD1 (6 bases). Germline CDR1 MNHEY, CDR2 SMNVEV (reference sequence). The CDR3 covers 15 residues. Trimming took 0 bases from V and 4 from J, leaving 12 bases between them. As DNA, the CDR3 is TGTGCCAGCAGTTTATCTACAGGGCTTAGCTATGGCTACACCTTC. Translated, it gives CASSLSTGLSYGYTF.

This chain uses TRBV27 with TRBJ2-7, with D possibly TRBD1 on 5 matching bases. The CDR3 extends over 14 amino acids. V lost 6 bases, J lost 1 base, and 13 bases lay in between. Germline assignment: CDR1 MNHEY and CDR2 SMNVEV (reference sequence). The CDR3 DNA follows: TGTGCCAGCAGCCAGTGGGGCCTTTCCTACGAGCAGTACTTC. Protein sequence: CASSQWGLSYEQYF.

The V call is TRBV6-5, the J call TRBJ1-2; 8 bases fit TRBD1. The J segment lost 5 bases and the V segment lost 6 bases, leaving 5 bases of the junction unmatched. The CDR3 is made up of 13 amino acids. From germline, CDR1 is MNHEY and CDR2 SVGAGI. The CDR3 reads CASRFGTGYGYTF. CDR3 sequence (DNA): TGTGCCAGCAGGTTCGGGACAGGTTATGGCTACACCTTC.

A few counts support this clone. The gene calls are TRBV10-3 and TRBJ2-5; TRBD2 matches 9 bases. J lost 2 bases, V lost 4 bases, and 5 bases had no gene match. Germline V gives CDR1 ENHRY, CDR2 SYGVKD. This CDR3 has 15 residues. CDR3 residues: CAISGATSGQETQYF. Written as DNA, the CDR3 is TGTGCCATCAGTGGGGCTACTAGCGGGCAAGAGACCCAGTACTTC.

The rearrangement joins TRBV7-2 to TRBJ1-5, with TRBD1 as a possible D gene (6 bases). The length of the CDR3 is 13 residues. V lost 5 bases, J lost 4 bases, and 9 bases lay in between. The germline V gene encodes CDR1 SGHTA and CDR2 FQGNSA. The CDR3 reads CASSATGNQPQHF. In DNA form, the CDR3 reads TGTGCCAGCAGCGCAACAGGGAATCAGCCCCAGCATTTT.

This clone was detected only once. The gene calls are TRBV19 and TRBJ2-5, with 9 bases that match TRBD1. CDR1 and CDR2 from the germline V gene are LNHDA and SQIVND (reference sequence). V trimming: 6 bases; J trimming: 3 bases; junction bases outside the gene matches: 5. The CDR3 has 14 residues. For the CDR3, the DNA is TGTGCCAGTAGCAACCGGGACAGGGAAGAGACCCAGTACTTC. Protein: CASSNRDREETQYF.

The rearrangement links TRBV10-3 to TRBJ2-3, with a possible D match to TRBD2 (5 bases). Trimming cost V 8 bases and J 0 bases, with 12 bases left between them. The V gene's germline CDR1 is ENHRY and CDR2 SYGVKD. The CDR3 sequence is 14 residues long. CDR3 DNA sequence: TGTGCCATCGGAGGAAGCGGTAGCACAGATACGCAGTATTTT. It encodes CAIGGSGSTDTQYF.

The V call is TRBV6-5, the J call TRBJ2-7, with 7 bases matching TRBD1. Looked up from germline, CDR1 is MNHEY and CDR2 is SVGAGI. V lost 0 bases to trimming and J lost 3 bases; unmatched junction nucleotides: 8. The CDR3 is 16 residues long. The CDR3 DNA sequence: TGTGCCAGCAGTTACTCAAGGTTGGACAGGAGCTACGAGCAGTACTTC. This gives the protein CASSYSRLDRSYEQYF.

This sequence joins TRBV14 and TRBJ2-3; 7 positions match TRBD1. The V gene's germline CDR1 is SGHDN and CDR2 FVKESK. The CDR3 totals 14 residues. The trim removed 2 bases at V and 6 bases at J, leaving 5 bases unmatched. The CDR3 region is CASSQRQTGDTQYF. CDR3 nucleotides: TGTGCCAGCAGCCAACGACAGACAGGGGATACGCAGTATTTT.

This chain connects TRBV10-3 to TRBJ2-2; 7 nucleotides line up with TRBD1. Germline CDR1 is ENHRY and CDR2 is SYGVKD. After removal of 11 bases from V and 5 bases from J, the junction contained 11 bases not matched to a gene. This CDR3 has 14 residues. The CDR3 DNA is TGTGCCGCTGGGGGACAGTTACTTACCGGGGAGCTGTTTTTT. Protein sequence: CAAGGQLLTGELFF.

J is TRBJ1-2 and V is TRBV5-1; 9 bases map to TRBD1. V lost 6 bases, J lost 1 base, and 4 bases stayed unmatched. CDR1 is SGHRS and CDR2 is YFSETQ in the germline V gene. This CDR3 is 14 amino acids long. CDR3: CASTPDRGNYGYTF. For the CDR3, the DNA is TGCGCCAGCACCCCGGACAGGGGTAACTATGGCTACACCTTC.

This chain connects TRBV9 to TRBJ2-7; 8 bases are shared with TRBD2. Germline CDR1 is SGDLS and CDR2 is YYNGEE. This CDR3 is built from 15 residues. Trimming at V came to 3 bases and at J to 2 bases, leaving 7 bases not matched to a gene. This CDR3 is CASSEGLAGTYEQYF. CDR3 coding DNA: TGTGCCAGCAGCGAAGGGCTAGCGGGCACCTACGAGCAGTACTTC.

This chain uses TRBV5-6 with TRBJ1-1; D is uncertain. The CDR3 covers 14 residues. The V end was cut by 1 base, the J end by 5 bases, with 12 bases between. Germline V gene lookup returns CDR1 SGHDT and CDR2 YYEEEE. Here the CDR3 reads CASSLYQDDTEAFF. In DNA form, the CDR3 reads TGTGCCAGCAGCTTGTACCAGGATGATACTGAAGCTTTCTTT.